The 15 T cell receptor beta chains listed next were all sequenced from one sample in a study of lymphopenia after photon versus proton radiotherapy. Data came from immunoSEQ multiplex PCR; TCRdb stores just in-frame clones and leaves some out. Among some 40,000 clones listed, about 86% were seen once. The input for sequencing was peripheral blood, taken from a patient treated with proton-based radiotherapy. The receptor source for this set is a woman aged 65 to 85 with pancreatic cancer. Some clones in this sample may be carry-over from other donors' samples.

This sequence joins TRBV15 and TRBJ2-1, with D perhaps matching TRBD2 (6 bases). V was trimmed by 3 bases and J by 0 bases, leaving 12 bases between them. The CDR3 has 16 residues. Germline V gene data show CDR1 as LNHNV and CDR2 as YYDKDF (reference sequence). Here the CDR3 reads CATSRGGTSSYNEQFF. The CDR3 DNA follows: TGTGCCACCAGCAGGGGGGGAACTAGCTCCTACAATGAGCAGTTCTTC.

The V and J genes are TRBV7-2 and TRBJ1-1; 8 bases match TRBD1. The length of the CDR3 is 18 residues. V was clipped by 4 bases and J by 1 base; unmatched bases: 14. Germline assignment: CDR1 SGHTA and CDR2 FQGNSA. The CDR3 region is CASSSPTGTGITNTEAFF. CDR3 DNA sequence: TGTGCCAGCAGCTCCCCAACGGGGACAGGAATTACGAACACTGAAGCTTTCTTT.

This clone was recorded once. This chain joins TRBV5-1 and TRBJ2-1, with 10 bases fitting TRBD1. Germline values: CDR1 SGHRS, CDR2 YFSETQ. J lost 8 bases, V lost 3 bases, and 14 bases had no gene match. This CDR3 comprises 17 residues. CDR3 residues: CASSYSPRDRGLDEQFF. In nucleotides, the CDR3 is TGCGCCAGCAGCTACTCCCCGCGGGACAGGGGCCTCGATGAGCAGTTCTTC. Based on the CDR3 plus reference TRBV5-1 and TRBJ2-1, the full variable domain is KAGVTQTPRYLIKTRGQQVTLSCSPISGHRSVSWYQQTPGQGLQFLFEYFSETQRNKGNFPGRFSGRQFSNSRSEMNVSTLELGDSALYLCASSYSPRDRGLDEQFFGPGTRLTVL.

The chain combines TRBV28 with TRBJ2-2; possible D gene TRBD1, 6 bases. The ends were cut back, 7 bases at V and 4 bases at J, with 10 bases in the middle. The germline V gene has CDR1 MDHEN and CDR2 SYDVKM. The CDR3 extends over 13 amino acids. The CDR3: CASTWDITGELFF. The CDR3 DNA is TGTGCCAGCACTTGGGACATCACCGGGGAGCTGTTTTTT.

This clone was found a few times. The V call is TRBV19, the J call TRBJ1-5; 7 bases align to TRBD1. Looked up from germline, CDR1 is LNHDA and CDR2 is SQIVND (reference sequence). J gave up 0 bases and V 5 bases, and 4 bases lay outside the gene matches. The CDR3 has 15 amino acids. In DNA form, the CDR3 reads TGTGCCAGTAGTGACCGACAGGGTAGCAATCAGCCCCAGCATTTT. Its protein product is CASSDRQGSNQPQHF. Variable domain in full (rest from reference TRBV19 and TRBJ1-5): DGGITQSPKYLFRKEGQNVTLSCEQNLNHDAMYWYRQDPGQGLRLIYYSQIVNDFQKGDIAEGYSVSREKKESFPLTVTSAQKNPTAFYLCASSDRQGSNQPQHFGDGTRLSIL.

The rearrangement uses TRBV5-1 and TRBJ1-1; D not resolved. Germline lookup yields CDR1 SGHRS and CDR2 YFSETQ. The ends were cut back, 4 bases at V and 3 bases at J, with 7 bases in the middle. The CDR3 is 12 residues long. The CDR3 here is CASSLGDTEAFF. CDR3 bases: TGCGCCAGCAGCCTCGGGGACACTGAAGCTTTCTTT.

The chain couples TRBV7-9 to TRBJ1-4; D possibly corresponds to TRBD1 (6 bases). Germline V gene sequence: CDR1 SEHNR, CDR2 FQNEAQ (reference sequence). The CDR3 has 15 amino acids. V was shortened by 5 bases and J by 5 bases, with 15 bases between the two germline ends. The CDR3 region is CASSQGIAQNEKLFF. The CDR3 nucleotides are TGTGCCAGCAGCCAGGGGATCGCTCAGAATGAAAAACTGTTTTTT.

This clone appeared once. The genes are TRBV11-2 and TRBJ2-7; D may be TRBD1 (5 bases). V was pared by 2 bases and J by 6 bases, with 17 bases between. This CDR3 is built from 15 residues. The germline gives CDR1 SGHAT, CDR2 FQNNGV. CDR3 DNA: TGTGCCAGCAGCTTAAGCTCCAGGGAAGGTGTCGAGCAGTACTTC. It translates to CASSLSSREGVEQYF.

This clone was picked up a small number of times. This sequence joins TRBV5-8 and TRBJ2-6, with D possibly TRBD1 on 5 matching bases. V shed 2 bases and J shed 0 bases, with 15 bases lying between them. This CDR3 contains 18 residues. Germline lookup yields CDR1 SGHTS and CDR2 YDEGEE. This chain's CDR3 is CASSFSLPGYSGANVLTF. The CDR3 DNA reads as TGTGCCAGCAGCTTTTCGCTCCCAGGGTACTCTGGGGCCAACGTCCTGACTTTC.

The chain is built from TRBV25-1 and TRBJ2-2; D is possibly TRBD1 (6 bases). The germline CDR1 and CDR2 sequences are MGHDK and SYGVNS. Trimming left V 4 bases short and J 3 bases short, with 9 bases between. This CDR3 spans 14 amino acids. The CDR3 sequence: CASSVQGHTGELFF. CDR3 in DNA: TGTGCCAGCAGTGTTCAGGGGCACACCGGGGAGCTGTTTTTT.

V and J are TRBV9 and TRBJ2-1; 8 nucleotides align to TRBD2. CDR3 size: 16 residues. J lost 7 bases, V lost 0 bases, and 9 bases had no gene match. CDR1 SGDLS and CDR2 YYNGEE come from the germline V gene. The CDR3 DNA follows: TGTGCCAGCAGCGTAGCAGGAGCGGGAGTGTGGAATGAGCAGTTCTTC. Its translation: CASSVAGAGVWNEQFF.

This clone appeared once. This chain joins TRBV5-6 and TRBJ1-5, with D hard to call. Trimming removed 0 bases from V and 4 bases from J, with 14 bases in between. Germline lookup yields CDR1 SGHDT and CDR2 YYEEEE. This CDR3 has 16 amino acids. Written as DNA, the CDR3 is TGTGCCAGCAGCTTGGGAGGAGTAACGGGGAATCAGCCCCAGCATTTT. Translation gives CASSLGGVTGNQPQHF.

The rearrangement uses TRBV6-1 and TRBJ1-2; the D gene is possibly TRBD1 (5 bases). CDR3 length equals 14 residues. Trimming took 6 bases from V and 7 from J, leaving 18 bases between them. CDR1 and CDR2 from the germline V gene are MNHNS and SASEGT. In nucleotides, the CDR3 is TGTGCCAGCAGCCCTACAGGACCACGGGTTGGCTACACCTTC. Protein product: CASSPTGPRVGYTF.

This clone was recorded only once. The chain has TRBV19 and TRBJ2-3; possibly TRBD2 for D (7 bases). Per the germline V gene, CDR1 is LNHDA and CDR2 is SQIVND (reference sequence). Trimming took off 5 bases at V and 4 bases at J, with 16 bases between the two ends. The CDR3 runs to 15 residues. The CDR3, as DNA: TGTGCCAGTAGTTCCCAGGGAGGGGGATCAGATACGCAGTATTTT. It specifies CASSSQGGGSDTQYF.

The chain has TRBV21-1 and TRBJ2-7; the table's D gene call, TRBD1, was not cross checked with the DNA. TRBV21-1 represents a pseudogene. The CDR3 runs 15 residues. The CDR3 loop reads CASSACPGQGYEQYF. The CDR3, as DNA: TGTGCCAGCAGCGCTTGTCCGGGACAGGGCTACGAGCAGTACTTC.